In this sample, the clone carrying this T cell receptor beta chain turned up a few times. No antigen is known for it. This entry comes from a study of T cell repertoires in cytomegalovirus infection. Study at large: Recently described HLA-C-restricted plus well-studied HLA-B-restricted CMV epitopes were used. Public TCR beta signatures provided an indication of both CMV infection and a matching HLA type.

The CDR3 runs 15 residues. Germline trimming cut 6 bases from V and 5 bases from J; bases unmatched to any gene: 10. Per germline, CDR1 MDHEN and CDR2 SYDVKM. One entry per CDR3 protein results from TCRdb running MiXCR on the reads. Of roughly 200,000 distinct CDR3 sequences in the sample, about 40% were seen once. General observations from the study: HLA-C-restricted TCR beta clonotypes specific for CMV led the ex vivo response. Cumulated frequencies of public TCR beta families served to identify carriers of CMV plus the relevant HLA.

The V call is TRBV28, the J call TRBJ2-5; 9 bases fit TRBD2. This specimen was CD8+ T cells from cultured PBMCs, taken from culture after CMV antigen stimulation. The sequence was obtained from a human donor in good health (CMV status not recorded). Some clones in this sample may be carry-over from other donors' samples. In nucleotides, the CDR3 is TGTGCCAGCAGCACACCGCGGGAGGGAGAGGAGACCCAGTACTTC. Translation gives CASSTPREGEETQYF.